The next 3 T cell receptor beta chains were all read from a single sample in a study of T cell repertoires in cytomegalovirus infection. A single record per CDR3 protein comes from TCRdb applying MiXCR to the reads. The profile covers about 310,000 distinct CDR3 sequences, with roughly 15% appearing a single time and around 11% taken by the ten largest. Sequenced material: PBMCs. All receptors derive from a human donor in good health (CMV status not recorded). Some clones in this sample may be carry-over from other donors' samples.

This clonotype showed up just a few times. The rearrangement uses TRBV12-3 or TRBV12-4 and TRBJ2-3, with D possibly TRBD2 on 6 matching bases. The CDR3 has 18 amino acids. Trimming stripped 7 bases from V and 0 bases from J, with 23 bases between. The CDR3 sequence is CASTRPRGLLTSTDTQYF. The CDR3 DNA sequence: TGTGCCAGCACCCGCCCGCGGGGTTTGTTAACTAGCACAGATACGCAGTATTTT.

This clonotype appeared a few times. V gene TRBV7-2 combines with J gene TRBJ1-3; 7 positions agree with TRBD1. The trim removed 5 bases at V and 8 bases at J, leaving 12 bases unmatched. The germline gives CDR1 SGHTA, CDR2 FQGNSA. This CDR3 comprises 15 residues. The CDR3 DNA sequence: TGTGCCAGCAGCCCAAACCAGGGGGTAGGCCACACCATATATTTT. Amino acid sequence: CASSPNQGVGHTIYF.

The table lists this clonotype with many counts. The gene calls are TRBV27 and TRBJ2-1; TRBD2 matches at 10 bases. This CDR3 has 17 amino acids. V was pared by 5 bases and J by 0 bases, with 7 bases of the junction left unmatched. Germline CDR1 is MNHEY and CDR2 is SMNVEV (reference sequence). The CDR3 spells CASSPLSGGSSYNEQFF. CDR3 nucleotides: TGTGCCAGCAGTCCACTTAGCGGGGGGAGCTCCTACAATGAGCAGTTCTTC.